This TCR beta chain was obtained from a study of cytomegalovirus exposure and HLA in healthy donors. Study as a whole: Caucasian-associated ancestry cluster membership applied to about 83% of about 370 genotyped donors. Overall study results and limits: DRB1 had the most TCR associations and HLA-C the fewest, a later analysis found, with rates varying by HLA locus. Relative to the approximately 630-donor mean, N-insertions were reportedly fewer in an Asian-associated ancestry cluster in a later analysis. Being indistinguishable, some V segments were excluded, TRBV6-2 and TRBV6-3 among them.

It was with 60 Vbeta and 13 Jbeta primers that the PCR ran. Using immunoSEQ multiplex PCR, the repertoire was profiled, and TCRdb retains in-frame clones only, with some absent. Found here are about 180,000 clones, roughly 84% of them singletons; the top ten hold 0.35% to 0.45%. A remark on this clone: Its antigen is currently unknown.

This CDR3 comprises 16 residues. Germline V CDR1 and CDR2: WNHNN, SYGVQD (reference sequence). V gave up 4 bases and J gave up 4 bases; unmatched junction bases: 7. The J gene is TRBJ2-1, the V gene TRBV10-1, with 10 bases that match TRBD2. The receptor comes from a boy between 2 and 15 years old in good health and CMV-seronegative. The sample taken for sequencing was PBMCs. The CDR3 here is CASSGASGRGYNEQFF. In DNA form, the CDR3 reads TGCGCCAGCAGTGGGGCTAGCGGGAGAGGGTACAATGAGCAGTTCTTC.